This passage covers 30 T cell receptor beta chains from one sample sequenced in a study of CD8 T cells in ankylosing spondylitis. TCRdb independently ran MiXCR on the 5' RACE reads; one entry per CDR3 protein. The table lists 750,000 to 850,000 distinct CDR3 sequences, approximately 12% of them singletons, with about 0.5% in the top ten. Study-wide points: Characteristic, it appeared, of ankylosing spondylitis blood was a TCR beta motif of about eight highly homologous variants.

These receptors lack a known antigen. The sequenced sample consisted of blood, either unsorted or a sorted T cell fraction (not recorded which). All receptors come from a male donor with ankylosing spondylitis.

In this sample, this clonotype turned up a few times. V gene TRBV29-1 combines with J gene TRBJ2-2; perhaps D is TRBD1 or TRBD2 (5 bases each). The CDR3 is made up of 17 amino acids. Germline CDR1 reads SQVTM; CDR2 reads ANQGSEA. The V and J ends lost 7 bases and 1 base respectively, with 22 bases between them. The DNA of the CDR3 is TGCAGCGCAAGTAAGGGGACGGCGAGTTTGAACACCGGGGAGCTGTTTTTT. It is translated as CSASKGTASLNTGELFF.

This clonotype was detected many times. The rearrangement joins TRBV29-1 to TRBJ2-1; D perhaps matches TRBD1 (6 bases). CDR3 size: 15 residues. Trimming left V 5 bases short and J 4 bases short, with 18 bases between. Germline loops: CDR1 SQVTM, CDR2 ANQGSEA. Here the CDR3 DNA reads TGCAGCGTTATCCGGGACACGAACCCATACAATGAGCAGTTCTTC. Translation: CSVIRDTNPYNEQFF.

The chain combines TRBV5-1 with TRBJ2-7, with 10 bases that match TRBD1. The germline V gene has CDR1 SGHRS and CDR2 YFSETQ. This CDR3 is 14 amino acids long. The V and J ends lost 3 bases and 6 bases, in that order; junction bases with no gene match: 6. The CDR3 DNA follows: TGCGCCAGCAGCTCATTAGGGACAGGGGCCGAGCAGTACTTC. This gives the protein CASSSLGTGAEQYF.

This clonotype occurred many times. The junction departs from the called germline gene at one end, perhaps through a read error. The V gene is TRBV12-3 or TRBV12-4, the J gene TRBJ2-1; TRBD1 matches at 7 bases. The CDR3 totals 13 residues. In DNA form, the CDR3 reads TGTGCCAGCAGCTTAGACAGGGTAAATGAGCAGTTCTTC. Translated: CASSLDRVNEQFF.

The chain couples TRBV5-1 to TRBJ2-7; possibly TRBD2 for D (6 bases). The CDR3 is made up of 14 amino acids. The germline V gene has CDR1 SGHRS and CDR2 YFSETQ. Trimming shortened V by 4 bases and J by 6 bases, and 17 bases separated the two germline ends. This CDR3 is CASSPGTSGVEQYF. The CDR3 DNA reads TGCGCCAGCAGCCCCGGGACTTCTGGCGTCGAGCAGTACTTC.

The table lists this clonotype with a few counts. The chain links TRBV20-1 to TRBJ1-5; tentative D call: TRBD1 (5 bases). The CDR3 is made up of 15 amino acids. Trimming removed 0 bases from V and 4 bases from J, with 13 bases in between. Per germline, CDR1 DFQATT and CDR2 SNEGSKA (reference sequence). As DNA, the CDR3 is TGCAGTGCTAGAGATGGGGGGAAGTTGAATCAGCCCCAGCATTTT. It translates to CSARDGGKLNQPQHF.

This clonotype was detected ten times or more. The rearrangement links TRBV12-3 or TRBV12-4 to TRBJ2-5; TRBD2 matches at 7 bases. The length of the CDR3 is 12 residues. Losses at the gene ends were 7 bases for V and 5 bases for J; bases not matched to a gene: 4. The CDR3 DNA follows: TGTGCCAGCACCCAGCGGGGTGAGACCCAGTACTTC. Its protein product is CASTQRGETQYF.

The table lists this clonotype with many counts. The V gene is TRBV29-1, the J gene TRBJ2-3; 7 bases match TRBD1. Germline assignment: CDR1 SQVTM and CDR2 ANQGSEA. The CDR3 totals 13 residues. With 6 bases clipped from V and 6 bases from J, the junction kept 9 bases outside the gene matches. This chain's CDR3 is CSVGQALKDTQYF. The CDR3 DNA is TGCAGCGTCGGACAGGCACTGAAGGATACGCAGTATTTT.

This clonotype was detected a few times. V gene TRBV20-1 combines with J gene TRBJ1-1, with 8 bases lining up with TRBD1. V dropped 1 base and J dropped 5; count of bases not matched to a gene: 9. Germline V CDR1 and CDR2: DFQATT, SNEGSKA (reference sequence). This CDR3 comprises 15 residues. For the CDR3, the DNA is TGCAGTGCTAGAGCTGCGGACAGGGCGGAGACTGAAGCTTTCTTT. Residues: CSARAADRAETEAFF.

This clonotype was seen a handful of times. The rearrangement uses TRBV5-5 and TRBJ1-3, with D unresolved. In germline, CDR1 is SGHKS, CDR2 YYEKEE (reference sequence). The CDR3 loop spans 15 amino acids. The germline V and J ends were trimmed by 0 bases and 0 bases, with 7 bases remaining between them. The CDR3 sequence is CASSLDPDSGNTIYF. The CDR3 DNA follows: TGTGCCAGCAGCTTGGACCCGGACTCTGGAAACACCATATATTTT.

The chain links TRBV24-1 to TRBJ2-3; D unresolved. V was cut by 2 bases and J by 1 base, with 6 bases left in between. In germline, CDR1 is KGHDR, CDR2 SFDVKD. This CDR3 region has 14 residues. The CDR3 sequence: CATSDSYRTDTQYF. The CDR3 DNA reads TGTGCCACCAGTGATTCCTATCGCACAGATACGCAGTATTTT.

The chain has TRBV24-1 and TRBJ2-7; 8 positions agree with TRBD1. This CDR3 spans 15 amino acids. The V gene's germline CDR1 is KGHDR and CDR2 SFDVKD. V shed 3 bases and J 2 bases; nucleotides not matched to a gene: 5. The CDR3 DNA sequence: TGTGCCACCAGTGATGGGGGGACAGGCACCTACGAGCAGTACTTC. As protein: CATSDGGTGTYEQYF.

This clonotype came up many times. The genes are TRBV5-6 and TRBJ1-6; the match to TRBD1 covers 7 bases. The CDR3 runs 13 residues. The trim removed 4 bases at V and 9 bases at J, leaving 4 bases unmatched. Germline loops: CDR1 SGHDT, CDR2 YYEEEE. CDR3: CASSRQGSSPLHF. The DNA of the CDR3 is TGTGCCAGCAGCCGACAGGGTAGTTCACCCCTCCACTTT.

This clonotype was observed a handful of times. V is TRBV20-1 and J is TRBJ1-5, with D tentatively TRBD1 (5 bases). The CDR3 runs to 14 residues. With 3 bases removed from V and 9 bases from J, the gap between germline ends came to 18 bases. Germline values: CDR1 DFQATT, CDR2 SNEGSKA (reference sequence). The chain's CDR3 is CSARTATDMRPQHF. DNA for the CDR3: TGCAGTGCTAGGACGGCAACGGACATGAGGCCCCAGCATTTT.

This clonotype was observed a handful of times. The chain employs TRBV12-3 or TRBV12-4 and TRBJ1-6, with TRBD1 matching 9 bases. J lost 7 bases, V lost 3 bases, and 1 base had no gene match. This CDR3 comprises 14 residues. CDR3 coding DNA: TGTGCCAGCAGTTTTGGACAGGGGAATTCACCCCTCCACTTT. Protein sequence: CASSFGQGNSPLHF.

CDR3 amino acids: CASSLRGGVGFTEAFF. In DNA, the CDR3 is TGTGCCAGCAGCTTAAGAGGGGGTGTCGGTTTTACTGAAGCTTTCTTT. This chain links TRBV7-2 with TRBJ1-1; a weak D match, TRBD1 (6 bases). The CDR3 is 16 residues long. The V gene's germline CDR1 is SGHTA and CDR2 FQGNSA. Trimming shortened V by 2 bases and J by 5 bases, and 18 bases separated the two germline ends.

This clonotype was counted ten times or more. This rearrangement joins TRBV20-1 to TRBJ1-5; no clear D. This CDR3 has 10 residues. From germline, CDR1 is DFQATT and CDR2 SNEGSKA (reference sequence). V gave up 5 bases and J gave up 7 bases, with 6 bases separating them. As DNA, the CDR3 is TGCAGTGCTGGGCCGCAGCCCCAGCATTTT. Its translation: CSAGPQPQHF.

This clonotype was seen repeatedly, ten times or more. The chain links TRBV29-1 to TRBJ1-5, with D hard to call. The CDR3 consists of 13 residues. CDR1 is SQVTM, CDR2 ANQGSEA, per germline. CDR3 amino acids: CSAKTSSHQPQHF. CDR3 DNA: TGCAGTGCCAAGACATCGAGTCATCAGCCCCAGCATTTT. Using reference TRBV29-1 and TRBJ1-5 for the parts outside the CDR3, the full variable domain is SAVISQKPSRDICQRGTSLTIQCQVDSQVTMMFWYRQQPGQSLTLIATANQGSEATYESGFVIDKFPISRPNLTFSTLTVSNMSPEDSSIYLCSAKTSSHQPQHFGDGTRLSIL.

The chain links TRBV2 to TRBJ2-1; 7 nucleotides align to TRBD2. This CDR3 region has 13 residues. The germline CDR1 and CDR2 sequences are SNHLY and FYNNEI. After removal of 4 bases from V and 8 bases from J, the junction contained 5 bases not matched to a gene. The CDR3 is CASSVRREYEQFF. CDR3 coding DNA: TGTGCCAGCAGTGTGAGGCGGGAGTATGAGCAGTTCTTC.

The table lists this clonotype with many counts. This chain uses TRBV5-1 with TRBJ2-3; 12 nucleotides match TRBD2. V gave up 0 bases and J gave up 3 bases; unmatched junction bases: 2. The germline gives CDR1 SGHRS, CDR2 YFSETQ. The CDR3 covers 16 residues. CDR3 loop: CASSLAGTSGTDTQYF. As DNA, the CDR3 is TGCGCCAGCAGCTTGGCCGGGACTAGCGGGACAGATACGCAGTATTTT.

This chain links TRBV18 with TRBJ2-1; D may be TRBD2 (6 bases). Germline loops: CDR1 KGHSH, CDR2 LQKENI. The CDR3 has 16 amino acids. V was pared by 6 bases and J by 8 bases, with 23 bases between. The CDR3 protein is CASSPRRGSWEDEQFF. CDR3 DNA: TGTGCCAGCTCCCCGAGACGTGGTAGCTGGGAGGATGAGCAGTTCTTC.

The chain is built from TRBV7-2 and TRBJ2-5; the match to TRBD2 covers 11 bases. Losses at the gene ends were 0 bases for V and 2 bases for J; bases not matched to a gene: 2. CDR3 length equals 16 residues. In germline, CDR1 is SGHTA, CDR2 FQGNSA. This CDR3 reads CASSLAGTSGQETQYF. The CDR3 coding sequence is TGTGCCAGCAGCTTAGCCGGGACTAGCGGACAAGAGACCCAGTACTTC.

This clonotype was detected ten times or more. This chain joins TRBV29-1 and TRBJ1-1, with D unresolved. CDR3 length: 13 amino acids. V was shortened by 4 bases and J by 0 bases, with 9 bases between the two germline ends. Germline values: CDR1 SQVTM, CDR2 ANQGSEA. The CDR3 region has the DNA TGCAGCGTTGCACAGATAATGAACACTGAAGCTTTCTTT. Translating it yields CSVAQIMNTEAFF. The full variable domain, with the rest looked up from reference TRBV29-1 and TRBJ1-1, is SAVISQKPSRDICQRGTSLTIQCQVDSQVTMMFWYRQQPGQSLTLIATANQGSEATYESGFVIDKFPISRPNLTFSTLTVSNMSPEDSSIYLCSVAQIMNTEAFFGQGTRLTVV.

V is TRBV7-2 and J is TRBJ2-5; D gene unclear. The CDR3 contains 15 residues. Trimming shortened V by 4 bases and J by 4 bases, and 16 bases separated the two germline ends. Germline-derived CDR1 and CDR2 are SGHTA and FQGNSA. The CDR3 spells CASSSRAPRRETQYF. The CDR3 DNA reads as TGTGCCAGCAGCTCTCGGGCCCCGCGGCGAGAGACCCAGTACTTC.

The CDR3 DNA sequence: TGCAGTGCAACGACAGGGGATAGCTCCTACGAGCAGTACTTC. It specifies CSATTGDSSYEQYF. The rearrangement joins TRBV20-1 to TRBJ2-7, with TRBD1 identical over 8 bases. CDR1 is DFQATT and CDR2 is SNEGSKA in the germline V gene (reference sequence). The junction had 7 bases not matched to a gene; V was cut back by 6 bases and J by 0 bases. This CDR3 has 14 amino acids.

The genes are TRBV7-2 and TRBJ2-1, with 10 bases that match TRBD2. The CDR3 has 16 residues. Germline loops: CDR1 SGHTA, CDR2 FQGNSA. The V segment lost 6 bases and the J segment 10 bases; nucleotides outside the gene matches: 15. DNA for the CDR3: TGTGCCAGCAGGGGCGCCGGGACTAGCGAATACGGGGAGCAGTTCTTC. Amino acid sequence: CASRGAGTSEYGEQFF.

The V call is TRBV18, the J call TRBJ2-3; D is ambiguous. Germline CDR1 and CDR2: KGHSH and LQKENI. V was cut by 0 bases and J by 2 bases, with 9 bases left in between. The CDR3 runs to 15 residues. CDR3 bases: TGTGCCAGCTCACCACCCAACGACTTCACAGATACGCAGTATTTT. Its protein product is CASSPPNDFTDTQYF. Filled out from reference TRBV18 and TRBJ2-3, the complete variable domain reads NAGVMQNPRHLVRRRGQEARLRCSPMKGHSHVYWYRQLPEEGLKFMVYLQKENIIDESGMPKERFSAEFPKEGPSILRIQQVVRGDSAAYFCASSPPNDFTDTQYFGPGTRLTVL.

This clonotype was detected many times. This chain uses TRBV20-1 with TRBJ2-6, with D unclear. With 6 bases removed from V and 2 bases from J, the gap between germline ends came to 11 bases. This CDR3 is built from 14 residues. Germline values: CDR1 DFQATT, CDR2 SNEGSKA (reference sequence). CDR3 in DNA: TGCAGTGCGCCGGATAGAGCTGGGGCCAACGTCCTGACTTTC. Translating gives CSAPDRAGANVLTF.

This clonotype was counted a few times. This chain joins TRBV12-3 or TRBV12-4 and TRBJ2-1; 10 bases agree with TRBD2. The CDR3 spans 14 residues. Trimming removed 7 bases from V and 13 bases from J; junction bases left unmatched: 13. The CDR3 loop reads CASTISSAGGGQFF. The CDR3 DNA reads TGTGCCAGCACTATTTCGTCAGCGGGAGGGGGACAGTTCTTC.

This clonotype was counted many times. J is TRBJ1-1 and V is TRBV11-2; TRBD1 aligns across 8 bases. The CDR3 runs to 15 residues. Trimming at V came to 0 bases and at J to 4 bases, leaving 4 bases not matched to a gene. In germline, CDR1 is SGHAT, CDR2 FQNNGV. The CDR3 DNA is TGTGCCAGCAGCTTAGACCCAGGGGGCAGCACTGAAGCTTTCTTT. This codes for CASSLDPGGSTEAFF.